This TCR beta chain was profiled in a study of CD8+ T cells in alopecia areata. General observations from the study: Scalp and blood retained many expanded lesional clones during tofacitinib.

V lost 3 bases to trimming and J lost 0 bases, with 16 bases between them. Germline V gene data show CDR1 as SGHRS and CDR2 as YFSETQ. The CDR3 contains 17 residues. Treatment described: oral pan-JAK inhibitor, 5-10 mg twice daily. As for this clone: Antigen: not known.

Extracted RNA was reverse transcribed, and the resulting cDNA served as sequencing template. The table came from immunoSEQ multiplex PCR; TCRdb's copy has only in-frame clones and leaves some out. The sample lists 150,000 to 200,000 clones; roughly three fifths were seen once. The sequence was obtained from a human donor with alopecia areata. J is TRBJ2-1 and V is TRBV5-1; D unclear. Sequenced material: CD4+ T cells sorted from blood, taken at week 4, from a patient treated with tofacitinib. The CDR3 bases are TGCGCCAGCAGCTCAACTTCAACTCTCAGCTCCTACAATGAGCAGTTCTTC. Translation gives CASSSTSTLSSYNEQFF.